A single sample is the source of the 12 T cell receptor beta chains below, sequenced in a study of regulatory T cells in long-lasting Graves disease. Both iRepertoire HTBI primers and Arm-PCR of CDR3 regions were used to build the TCR beta libraries. TCRdb reprocessed the multiplex PCR reads via MiXCR and lists one record per CDR3 protein. The sample gives 580,000 or so distinct CDR3 sequences, 15% to 20% of which show up once; around 12% is in the top ten. As to time point: newly diagnosed GD, antithyroid drugs for less than 3 months. The TCR library was prepared using RNA isolated from PBMCs. The sample was also linked to a second study, of T cells in Graves' hyperthyroidism and ophthalmopathy.

Sequenced material: peripheral blood mononuclear cells (PBMCs), taken at new diagnosis, from a patient treated with antithyroid drugs. The origin of the receptors is a man between 18 and 29 years old with Graves disease.

This clonotype was detected only a few times. Germline is not matched at one junction end, which may reflect a read error. This sequence joins TRBV20-1 and TRBJ1-1; TRBD1 might be the D (5 bases). Germline CDR1 DFQATT, CDR2 SNEGSKA (reference sequence). The CDR3 runs to 14 residues. The CDR3: CSARDAGGYTEALF. For the CDR3, the DNA is TGCAGTGCTAGAGATGCGGGGGGGTACACTGAAGCTCTCTTT.

In its sample, this clonotype was seen many times. This chain joins TRBV20-1 and TRBJ2-3, with TRBD2 identical over 15 bases. The CDR3 is made up of 19 amino acids. CDR1 is DFQATT and CDR2 is SNEGSKA in the germline V gene (reference sequence). Trimming at V came to 4 bases and at J to 6 bases, leaving 17 bases not matched to a gene. DNA of the CDR3: TGCAGTGCTACCTCAGGCGGGTTGGGACTAGCGGGAGGATGGGATACGCAGTATTTT. Translation: CSATSGGLGLAGGWDTQYF.

This clonotype has a handful of counts. This rearrangement joins TRBV6-2 or TRBV6-3 to TRBJ2-7; 11 bases are shared with TRBD2. The CDR3 runs 16 residues. V was pared by 0 bases and J by 6 bases, with 7 bases of the junction left unmatched. Germline values: CDR1 MNHEY, CDR2 SVGEGT. The CDR3 loop is CASSYSLAGGAREQYF. The CDR3 DNA is TGTGCCAGCAGTTACTCTCTAGCGGGAGGTGCTCGCGAGCAGTACTTC.

This clonotype was detected many times. The chain carries TRBV28 and TRBJ2-3; no clear D gene. CDR3 length equals 14 residues. Trimming stripped 6 bases from V and 2 bases from J, with 12 bases between. Germline CDR1 reads MDHEN; CDR2 reads SYDVKM. Here the CDR3 DNA reads TGTGCCAGCAGAGACAACATAGACACAGATACGCAGTATTTT. It codes for CASRDNIDTDTQYF. The variable domain in full, completed from reference TRBV28 and TRBJ2-3, reads DVKVTQSSRYLVKRTGEKVFLECVQDMDHENMFWYRQDPGLGLRLIYFSYDVKMKEKGDIPEGYSVSREKKERFSLILESASTNQTSMYLCASRDNIDTDTQYFGPGTRLTVL.

The J gene is TRBJ1-1, the V gene TRBV15; D not resolved. CDR3 length: 13 amino acids. Germline assignment: CDR1 LNHNV and CDR2 YYDKDF (reference sequence). V lost 5 bases to trimming and J lost 6 bases, with 13 bases between them. This CDR3 is CATSPTRSAEAFF. CDR3 DNA sequence: TGTGCCACCAGCCCGACCCGTAGCGCTGAAGCTTTCTTT.

The chain uses TRBV28 and TRBJ2-7; D is undetermined. This CDR3 is 13 amino acids long. The V and J ends lost 2 bases and 1 base respectively, with 6 bases between them. Germline loops: CDR1 MDHEN, CDR2 SYDVKM. CDR3 sequence (DNA): TGTGCCAGCAGTTTAGAAAAATCCTACGAGCAGTACTTC. The encoded protein is CASSLEKSYEQYF.

This clonotype has a count of ten or more. V usage is TRBV6-1 and J usage is TRBJ2-1; tentative D call: TRBD2 (5 bases). CDR3 length: 15 residues. Per the germline V gene, CDR1 is MNHNS and CDR2 is SASEGT. Trimming removed 7 bases at V and 4 bases at J, with 17 bases between. The CDR3 bases are TGTGCCAGCACCGAAGCGAGCCTAGCTTACAATGAGCAGTTCTTC. Amino acids: CASTEASLAYNEQFF.

Many counts were recorded for this clonotype. The chain is built from TRBV28 and TRBJ1-5; 9 positions agree with TRBD1. From germline, CDR1 is MDHEN and CDR2 SYDVKM. V shed 6 bases and J 7 bases; nucleotides not matched to a gene: 10. The CDR3 totals 15 residues. CDR3 sequence (DNA): TGTGCCAGCAGCCTCGGGACAGGGATTAACCAGCCCCAGCATTTT. It encodes CASSLGTGINQPQHF.

About this clonotype: Mismatch with germline at one junction end may stem from a read error. This sequence joins TRBV5-4 and TRBJ1-1; 9 bases match TRBD1. The CDR3 loop spans 11 amino acids. The germline V gene encodes CDR1 SGHNT and CDR2 YYREEE (reference sequence). CDR3 nucleotides: TGTGCCAGCAGCTTGGATGGGACAGGGCTCTTT. It codes for CASSLDGTGLF. Complete variable domain (other parts from reference TRBV5-4 and TRBJ1-1): ETGVTQSPTHLIKTRGQQVTLRCSSQSGHNTVSWYQQALGQGPQFIFQYYREEENGRGNFPPRFSGLQFPNYSSELNVNALELDDSALYLCASSLDGTGLFGQGTRLTVV.

A remark on this clonotype: A much larger clone lies a single base off, so this may be a read error. The chain carries TRBV20-1 and TRBJ2-7; tentative D call: TRBD1 (5 bases). The CDR3 has 14 residues. The V gene's germline CDR1 is DFQATT and CDR2 SNEGSKA (reference sequence). The ends were cut back, 1 base at V and 0 bases at J, with 10 bases in the middle. CDR3 residues: CSARGRGISYEQYF. For the CDR3, the DNA is TGCAGTGCTAGAGGTAGGGGCATCTCCTACGAGCAGTACTTC.

This clonotype has a handful of counts. A much larger clone lies one base from this, so it may be a read error. The rearrangement uses TRBV7-2 and TRBJ2-3; TRBD2 aligns across 9 bases. Germline V CDR1 and CDR2: SGHTA, FQGNSA. CDR3 length: 17 amino acids. The DNA for the CDR3 is TGTGCCAGCAGCCAATACCATAGCGGGAGCGGGGTAGATACGCGGTATTTT. Translating it yields CASSQYHSGSGVDTRYF.

Note on this clonotype: This likely came from a read error, as a far larger clone is one base away. This chain joins TRBV27 and TRBJ2-2; the D is unclear. Trimming shortened V by 4 bases and J by 5 bases, and 8 bases separated the two germline ends. Germline CDR1 MNHEY, CDR2 SMNVEV (reference sequence). The CDR3 loop spans 13 amino acids. CDR3 sequence: CASSSPVTGELFF. CDR3 nucleotides: TGTGCCAGCAGTTCCCCAGTTACCGGGGAGCTGTTTTTT.